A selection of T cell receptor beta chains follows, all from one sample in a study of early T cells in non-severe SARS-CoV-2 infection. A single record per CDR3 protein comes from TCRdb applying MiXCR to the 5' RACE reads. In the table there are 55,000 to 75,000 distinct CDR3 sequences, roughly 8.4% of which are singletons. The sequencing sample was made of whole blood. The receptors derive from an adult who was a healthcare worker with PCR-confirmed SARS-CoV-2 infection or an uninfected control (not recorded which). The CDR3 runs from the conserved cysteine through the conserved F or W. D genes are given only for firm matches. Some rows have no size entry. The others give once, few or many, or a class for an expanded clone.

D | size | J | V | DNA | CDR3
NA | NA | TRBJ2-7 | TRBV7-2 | TGTGCCAGCAGCACGGGGAGAGGATACGAGCAGAACTTC | CASSTGRGYEQNF
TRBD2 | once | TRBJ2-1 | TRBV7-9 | TGTGCCAGCAGCCGAACTAGCGGGCCTTACAATGAGCAGTTCTTC | CASSRTSGPYNEQFF
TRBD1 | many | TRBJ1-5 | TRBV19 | TGTGCCAGTAGTCCACAACAGGGGGGCCAGCCCCAGCATTTT | CASSPQQGGQPQHF
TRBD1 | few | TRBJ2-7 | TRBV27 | TGTGCCAGCAGTTTACTCTATGGACAGGGCAGGTACGAGCAGTACTTC | CASSLLYGQGRYEQYF
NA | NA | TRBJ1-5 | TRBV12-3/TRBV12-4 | TGTGCCAGCAGTTTAGAGGCGGGTCGCAATCAGCCCCAGCATTTT | CASSLEAGRNQPQHF
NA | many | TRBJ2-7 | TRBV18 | TGTGCCAGCTCACCTAGGACCGGATGGGAGCAGTACTTC | CASSPRTGWEQYF
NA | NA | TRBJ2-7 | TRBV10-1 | TGCGCCAGCAGTGACGGGGGGCGAGACGAGCAGTACTTC | CASSDGGRDEQYF
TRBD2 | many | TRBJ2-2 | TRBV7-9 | TGTGCCAGCCAGACTAGCGGGACAAACACCGGGGAGCTGTTTTTT | CASQTSGTNTGELFF
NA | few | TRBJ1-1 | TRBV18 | TGTGCCAGCTCACCACTGAGGGAAGGCACTGAAGCTTTCTTT | CASSPLREGTEAFF
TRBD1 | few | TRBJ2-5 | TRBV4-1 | TGCGCCAGCAGCGACTACAGGGGGCCCCAAGAGACCCAGTACTTC | CASSDYRGPQETQYF
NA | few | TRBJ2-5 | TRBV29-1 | TGCAGCGCCCGAGCATCCTTGACAGGCTTTGGGGAGACCCAGTACTTC | CSARASLTGFGETQYF
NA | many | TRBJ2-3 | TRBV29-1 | TGCAGCGTTTTTGGACTCCCCGGCTCTGATACGCAGTATTTT | CSVFGLPGSDTQYF
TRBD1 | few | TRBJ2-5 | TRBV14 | TGTGCCAGCAGCTCGGACAGGGGTGCGGTCGATGAGACCCAGTACTTC | CASSSDRGAVDETQYF
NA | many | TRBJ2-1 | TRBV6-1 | TGTGCCAGCAGTTCTAGCCCGGGCCCTCTGGGGAATGAGCAGTTCTTC | CASSSSPGPLGNEQFF
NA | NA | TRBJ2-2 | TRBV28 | TGTGCCAGCAGTTTAGCACATCTTGGAGGGTCCCAACGGACCGGGGAGCTGTTTTTT | CASSLAHLGGSQRTGELFF
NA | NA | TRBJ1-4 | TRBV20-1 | TGCAGTGCTGACGTGAGCTCGGTTGCAACTAATGAAAAACTGTTTTTT | CSADVSSVATNEKLFF
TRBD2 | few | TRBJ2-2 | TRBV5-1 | TGCGCCAGCAGCTCCCGGCCGGGACTAGCGGAAACCGGGGAGCTGTTTTTT | CASSSRPGLAETGELFF
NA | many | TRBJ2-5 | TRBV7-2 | TGTGCCAGCAGCCCCGTTGGGAGGGAGACCCAGTACTTC | CASSPVGRETQYF
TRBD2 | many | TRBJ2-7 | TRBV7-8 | TGTGCCAGCAGCTTAGTAGAACCCGGGACTAGCCTATACGAGCAGTACTTC | CASSLVEPGTSLYEQYF
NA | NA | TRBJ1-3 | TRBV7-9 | TGTGCCAGCAGCTTAGGGGTCTCTGGAAACACCATATATTTT | CASSLGVSGNTIYF
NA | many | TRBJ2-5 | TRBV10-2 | TGCGCCAGCAGTGAGTCGGTGGGAGGCCCCCAAGAGACCCAGTACTTC | CASSESVGGPQETQYF
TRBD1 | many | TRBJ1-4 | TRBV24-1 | TGTGCCACCAGTGACCCGCGAGAGGGGGCAACAACTAATGAAAAACTGTTTTTT | CATSDPREGATTNEKLFF